A single sample is the source of the 2 T cell receptor beta chains below, sequenced in a study of blood T cell repertoires in COVID-19. TCRdb keeps only in-frame clones here, not all; method: immunoSEQ multiplex PCR. The table records approximately 170,000 clones, about 83% of them present only once. Sequenced input: PBMCs or T cells enriched from blood (not recorded which). The source of these receptors is a woman between 50 and 59 years old in a cohort exposed to, infected with or recovered from COVID-19 (not recorded which).

The chain uses TRBV30 and TRBJ1-6, with a tentative D call TRBD1 (6 bases). V gave up 6 bases and J gave up 0 bases, with 27 bases separating them. The V gene's germline CDR1 is GTSNPN and CDR2 SVGIG (reference sequence). The CDR3 covers 20 residues. CDR3 protein: CACKLGFRTAILSYNSPLHF. CDR3 nucleotide sequence: TGTGCCTGCAAGTTGGGGTTTCGGACAGCTATTCTCTCCTATAATTCACCCCTCCACTTT. The variable domain in full, completed from reference TRBV30 and TRBJ1-6, reads SQTIHQWPATLVQPVGSPLSLECTVEGTSNPNLYWYRQAAGRGLQLLFYSVGIGQISSEVPQNLSASRPQDRQFILSSKKLLLSDSGFYLCACKLGFRTAILSYNSPLHFGNGTRLTVT.

This clone showed up just once. V usage is TRBV29-1 and J usage is TRBJ2-3; D is possibly TRBD2 (7 bases). The germline V gene has CDR1 SQVTM and CDR2 ANQGSEA. This CDR3 is 13 amino acids long. V lost 6 bases, J lost 2 bases, and 12 bases lay in between. Here the CDR3 DNA reads TGCAGCGTCGCCGGGGGGCACACAGATACGCAGTATTTT. This gives the protein CSVAGGHTDTQYF.